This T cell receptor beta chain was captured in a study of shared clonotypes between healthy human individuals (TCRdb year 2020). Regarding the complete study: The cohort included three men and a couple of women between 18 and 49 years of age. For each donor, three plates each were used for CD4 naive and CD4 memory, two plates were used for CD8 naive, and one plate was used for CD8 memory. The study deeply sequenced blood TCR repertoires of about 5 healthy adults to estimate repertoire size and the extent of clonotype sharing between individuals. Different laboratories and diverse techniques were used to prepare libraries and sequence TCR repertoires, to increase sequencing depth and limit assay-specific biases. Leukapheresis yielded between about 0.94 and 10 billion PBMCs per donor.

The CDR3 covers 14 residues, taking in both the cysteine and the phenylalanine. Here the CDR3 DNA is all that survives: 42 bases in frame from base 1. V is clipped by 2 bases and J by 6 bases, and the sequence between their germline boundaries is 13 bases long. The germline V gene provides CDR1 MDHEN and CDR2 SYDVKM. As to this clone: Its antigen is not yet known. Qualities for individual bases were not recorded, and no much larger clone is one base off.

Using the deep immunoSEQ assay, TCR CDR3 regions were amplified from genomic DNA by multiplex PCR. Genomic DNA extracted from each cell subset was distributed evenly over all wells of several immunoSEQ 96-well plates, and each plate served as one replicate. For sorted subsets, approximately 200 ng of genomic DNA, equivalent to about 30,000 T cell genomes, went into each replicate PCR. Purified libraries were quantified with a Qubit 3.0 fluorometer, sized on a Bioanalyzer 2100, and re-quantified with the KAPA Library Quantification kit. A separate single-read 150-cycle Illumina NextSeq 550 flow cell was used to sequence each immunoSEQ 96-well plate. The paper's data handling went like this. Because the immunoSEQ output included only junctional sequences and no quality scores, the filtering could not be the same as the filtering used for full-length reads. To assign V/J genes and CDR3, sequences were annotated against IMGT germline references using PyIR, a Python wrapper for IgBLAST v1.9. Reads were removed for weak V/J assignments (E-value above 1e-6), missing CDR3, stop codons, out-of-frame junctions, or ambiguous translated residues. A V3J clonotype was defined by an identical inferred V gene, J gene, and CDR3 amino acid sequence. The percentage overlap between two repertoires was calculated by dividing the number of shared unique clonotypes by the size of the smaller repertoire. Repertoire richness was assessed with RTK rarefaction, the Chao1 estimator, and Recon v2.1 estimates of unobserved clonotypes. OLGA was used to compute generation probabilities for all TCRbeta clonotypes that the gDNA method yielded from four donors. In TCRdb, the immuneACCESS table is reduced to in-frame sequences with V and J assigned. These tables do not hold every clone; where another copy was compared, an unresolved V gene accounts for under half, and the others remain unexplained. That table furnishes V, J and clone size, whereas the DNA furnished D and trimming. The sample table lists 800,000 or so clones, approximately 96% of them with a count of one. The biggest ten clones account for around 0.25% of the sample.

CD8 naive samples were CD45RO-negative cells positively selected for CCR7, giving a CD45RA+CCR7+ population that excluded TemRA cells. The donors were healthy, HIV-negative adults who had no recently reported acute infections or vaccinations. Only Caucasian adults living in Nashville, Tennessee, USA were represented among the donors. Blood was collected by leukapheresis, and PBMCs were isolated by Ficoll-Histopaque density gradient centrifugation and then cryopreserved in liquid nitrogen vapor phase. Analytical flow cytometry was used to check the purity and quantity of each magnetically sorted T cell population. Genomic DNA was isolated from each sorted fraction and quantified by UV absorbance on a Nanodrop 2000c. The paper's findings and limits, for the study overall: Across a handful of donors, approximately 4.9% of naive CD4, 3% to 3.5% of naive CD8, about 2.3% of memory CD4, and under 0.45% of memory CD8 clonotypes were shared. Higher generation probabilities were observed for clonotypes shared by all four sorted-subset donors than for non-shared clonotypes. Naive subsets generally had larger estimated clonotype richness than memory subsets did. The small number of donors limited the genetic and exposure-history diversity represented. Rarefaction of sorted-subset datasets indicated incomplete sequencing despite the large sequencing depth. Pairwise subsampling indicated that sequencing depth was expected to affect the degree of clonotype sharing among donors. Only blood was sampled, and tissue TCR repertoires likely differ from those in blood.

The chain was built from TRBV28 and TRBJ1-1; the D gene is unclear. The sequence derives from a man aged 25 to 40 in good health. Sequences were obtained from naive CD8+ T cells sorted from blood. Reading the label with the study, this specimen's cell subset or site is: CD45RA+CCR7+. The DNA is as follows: TGTGCCAGCAGTTTAGAAGGTTCAGGCGCTGAAGCTTTCTTT. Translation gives CASSLEGSGAEAFF. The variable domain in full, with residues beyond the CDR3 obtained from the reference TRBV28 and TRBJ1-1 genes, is DVKVTQSSRYLVKRTGEKVFLECVQDMDHENMFWYRQDPGLGLRLIYFSYDVKMKEKGDIPEGYSVSREKKERFSLILESASTNQTSMYLCASSLEGSGAEAFFGQGTRLTVV.